This T cell receptor (beta chain) was captured in a study of blood T cells in healthy people across ages. Across the whole study: The template switching approach captured approximately one barcoded beta molecule for every two T cells.

The CDR3 runs to 15 residues. The V end was cut by 6 bases, the J end by 6 bases, with 17 bases between. Then a second PCR, running about 6 to 11 cycles, was carried out with a sample-barcoded 5' primer and a J-beta primer mix. TCRdb re-analysed the 5' RACE reads in MiXCR, keeping a single row per CDR3 protein. This table holds 800,000 to 1,300,000 distinct CDR3 sequences, about 25% found once. Total RNA was isolated from each sample in quantities of at least 6 micrograms. The sample also formed part of further work on T cells of mothers and their children. That source reports: Per mother, over 9.5 million TCR beta CDR3 reads were obtained; per child, around 2.8 million. Slightly, though not significantly, more overlap was seen in related than in unrelated mother-child pairs.

The chain carries TRBV12-3 or TRBV12-4 and TRBJ1-4; D gene uncertain. The sample was blood. This receptor was taken from a girl aged 2 to 9 in good health. The CDR3 loop reads CASSLRRLGDEKLFF. DNA for the CDR3: TGTGCCAGCAGCCTAAGACGACTGGGAGATGAAAAACTGTTTTTT.